This is a list of T cell receptor beta chains from one sample in a study of shared clonotypes between healthy human individuals. The table came from immunoSEQ multiplex PCR; TCRdb's copy has only in-frame clones and leaves some out. The sample shows a few hundred thousand clones, 95% to 98% of them seen only once. Sequencing was carried out using naive CD4+ T cells sorted from blood. The receptors were gathered from a woman in her twenties or thirties in good health. CDR3s include the opening cysteine and the closing phenylalanine or tryptophan.

J,V,CDR3
TRBJ2-1,TRBV2,CASSGQRVSYNEQFF
TRBJ2-7,TRBV6-1,CASSSETDYEQYF
TRBJ2-1,TRBV28,CASSPDLTYYSYNEQFF
TRBJ2-5,TRBV11-1,CASHREGETQYF
TRBJ2-7,TRBV6-5,CASSKTAGVGYEQYF
TRBJ2-3,TRBV11-2,CASSLGTSGVWDTQYF
TRBJ2-7,TRBV18,CASSEGDYEQYF
TRBJ1-4,TRBV28,CASNQQGAGEKLFF
TRBJ2-3,TRBV2,CASSAGQPGVYTQYF
TRBJ2-7,TRBV19,CASSPGQSYEQYF
TRBJ2-7,TRBV28,CALGGGPGEQYF
TRBJ2-7,TRBV9,CASSVEGTSAYEQYF
TRBJ2-7,TRBV27,CATQGPHPLYEQYF
TRBJ2-5,TRBV10-2,CASRVAGERGGTQYF
TRBJ1-1,TRBV27,CASSSAQGGGTEAFF
TRBJ2-7,TRBV29-1,CSAWDRSVYEQYF
TRBJ1-2,TRBV6-5,CASSYRDGYEGYTF
TRBJ2-1,TRBV10-3,CAISDKTGTGGYNEQFF
TRBJ2-7,TRBV27,CASSYRDSYEQYF
TRBJ2-7,TRBV5-1,CASSAGQARTYEQYF
TRBJ1-1,TRBV19,CASSMSGGPMNTEAFF
TRBJ2-1,TRBV5-4,CASSLGEGLAGYEQFF
TRBJ1-5,TRBV6-1,CASSELGRGIQPQHF
TRBJ2-7,TRBV6-5,CASSFDRWGEQYF
TRBJ2-2,TRBV28,CASTPGGGPTGELFF
TRBJ1-1,TRBV7-6,CASSWDSNTEAFF
TRBJ2-5,TRBV6-5,CASVGNGETQYF
TRBJ2-6,TRBV5-6,CASSWRASGQTSGANVLTF
TRBJ2-7,TRBV28,CASSLGPLGYEQYF
TRBJ2-2,TRBV18,CASSPLSPNTGELFF
TRBJ2-1,TRBV7-9,CASSYTGLAGDGGNEQFF
TRBJ2-2,TRBV27,CASSLISNTGELFF
TRBJ2-1,TRBV5-1,CASSSHVGPYNEQFF
TRBJ1-1,TRBV16,CASSIRDRGEAFF
TRBJ1-3,TRBV11-3,CASSRSIGNTIYF
TRBJ1-2,TRBV19,CASSIMRTGAYGYTF
TRBJ2-1,TRBV5-1,CASSSTGYHEQFF
TRBJ2-2,TRBV28,CASSLSGGGGELFF
TRBJ1-1,TRBV28,CASSSGQGTEAFF
TRBJ2-5,TRBV18,CASSPPGPSQETQYF
TRBJ2-1,TRBV5-1,CASSFITSGGNEQFF
TRBJ2-7,TRBV14,CASSQDREQYF
TRBJ2-1,TRBV11-2,CASSILLAGVGNEQFF
TRBJ1-1,TRBV9,CASSPHENTEAFF
TRBJ1-4,TRBV23-1,CASSQSGGVKEKLFF